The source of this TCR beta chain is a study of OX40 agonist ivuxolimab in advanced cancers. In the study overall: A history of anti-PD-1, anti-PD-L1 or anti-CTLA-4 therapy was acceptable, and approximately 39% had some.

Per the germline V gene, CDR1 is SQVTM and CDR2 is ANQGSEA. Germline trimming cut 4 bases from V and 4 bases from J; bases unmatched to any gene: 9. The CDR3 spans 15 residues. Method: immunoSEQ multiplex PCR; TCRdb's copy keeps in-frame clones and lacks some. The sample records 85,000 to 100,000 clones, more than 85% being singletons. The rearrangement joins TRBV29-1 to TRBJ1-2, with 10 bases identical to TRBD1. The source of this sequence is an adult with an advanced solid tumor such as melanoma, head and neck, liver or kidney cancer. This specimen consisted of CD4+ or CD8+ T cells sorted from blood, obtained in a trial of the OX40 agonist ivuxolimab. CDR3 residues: CSVGVGTGVGYGYTF. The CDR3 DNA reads TGCAGCGTTGGTGTTGGGACAGGGGTGGGCTATGGCTACACCTTC. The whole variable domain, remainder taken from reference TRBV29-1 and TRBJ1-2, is SAVISQKPSRDICQRGTSLTIQCQVDSQVTMMFWYRQQPGQSLTLIATANQGSEATYESGFVIDKFPISRPNLTFSTLTVSNMSPEDSSIYLCSVGVGTGVGYGYTFGSGTRLTVV.